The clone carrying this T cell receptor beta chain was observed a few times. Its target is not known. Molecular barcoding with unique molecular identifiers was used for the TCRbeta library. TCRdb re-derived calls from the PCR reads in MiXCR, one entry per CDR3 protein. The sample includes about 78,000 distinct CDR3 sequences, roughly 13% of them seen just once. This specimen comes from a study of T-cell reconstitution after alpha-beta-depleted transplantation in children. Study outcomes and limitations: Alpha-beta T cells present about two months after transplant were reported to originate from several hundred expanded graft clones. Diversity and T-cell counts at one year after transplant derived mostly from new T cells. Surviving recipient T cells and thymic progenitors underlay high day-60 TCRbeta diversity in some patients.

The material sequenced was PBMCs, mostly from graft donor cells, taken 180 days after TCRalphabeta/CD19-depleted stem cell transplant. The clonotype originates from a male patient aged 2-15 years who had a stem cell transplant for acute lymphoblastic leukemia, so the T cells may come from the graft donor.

The DNA of the CDR3 is TGTGCCAGCAGTTACGGGGGGTCAGGGAGAGGTCCCCAGTATTTT. Translating it yields CASSYGGSGRGPQYF. The chain employs TRBV6-5 and TRBJ2-3; D perhaps matches TRBD2 (6 bases). This CDR3 has 15 residues. Germline lookup yields CDR1 MNHEY and CDR2 SVGAGI. V lost 2 bases and J 12 bases, leaving 21 bases between the germline ends.